This T cell receptor (beta chain) appears in the sequencing data of a study of neoadjuvant anti-PD-1 for oral cavity cancer. Study summary: Most patients had three to four biweekly doses of 3 mg/kg nivolumab before resection.

Of note for this clone: Its antigen is unknown.

This CDR3 comprises 14 residues. Trimming removed 0 bases from V and 2 bases from J, with 4 bases in between. Germline V lookup: CDR1 SGHNT, CDR2 YENEEA. Patients were newly diagnosed with stage II-IVA oral cavity squamous cell carcinoma without prior systemic or radiation treatment. The patients had HPV-negative, locally advanced oral cavity squamous cell carcinoma. Study conclusions and caveats: Each response group had just a few patients in TCR analyses.

Generated by immunoSEQ multiplex PCR, the TCRdb table keeps only in-frame clones and is missing some. The sample lists around 18,000 clones, approximately 70% occurring once. Here the sequenced sample was PBMCs, taken before nivolumab (anti-PD-1) treatment. The J gene is TRBJ2-2, the V gene TRBV11-3; D uncertain. The TCR sequence derives from a person aged 40-85 years with oral cavity squamous cell carcinoma. CDR3 bases: TGTGCCAGCAGCTTAGATCAAAACACCGGGGAGCTGTTTTTT. Translation: CASSLDQNTGELFF.